One sample yielded the 9 T cell receptor beta chains listed below, sequenced in a study of blood T cell repertoires in COVID-19. Generated by immunoSEQ multiplex PCR, the TCRdb table keeps only in-frame clones and is missing some. Among some 300,000 clones, around 90% were seen once, and the ten largest hold less than 2.5%. Specimen: peripheral blood. These TCRs come from a man aged 18 to 30 with active or convalescent COVID-19.

V gene TRBV10-3 combines with J gene TRBJ2-1, with D tentatively TRBD2 (5 bases). V was clipped by 5 bases and J by 3 bases, with 14 bases between them. Germline assignment: CDR1 ENHRY and CDR2 SYGVKD. The CDR3 sequence is 15 residues long. CDR3 loop: CAISQTEEVYNEQFF. The CDR3 bases are TGTGCCATCAGTCAGACCGAGGAGGTCTACAATGAGCAGTTCTTC.

This chain joins TRBV6-5 and TRBJ1-3, with D maybe TRBD1 (5 bases). CDR1 is MNHEY and CDR2 is SVGAGI in the germline V gene. The germline V and J ends were trimmed by 11 bases and 7 bases, with 24 bases remaining between them. The CDR3 totals 15 residues. The CDR3 is CASWGGTNQANTIYF. The CDR3 DNA sequence: TGTGCCTCTTGGGGGGGGACCAACCAAGCGAACACCATATATTTT.

The chain joins TRBV5-1 to TRBJ2-3; possibly TRBD1 for D (5 bases). This CDR3 spans 13 amino acids. The V gene lost 2 bases and the J gene lost 4 bases, with 8 bases spanning the gap. Germline lookup yields CDR1 SGHRS and CDR2 YFSETQ. In DNA form, the CDR3 reads TGCGCCAGCAGCTTTTTAGGGGCAGATACGCAGTATTTT. Translated: CASSFLGADTQYF.

The count of this clone is one. The chain combines TRBV7-8 with TRBJ1-6, with D tentatively TRBD1 (6 bases). Germline V CDR1 and CDR2: SGHVS, FQNEAQ. The CDR3 has 13 amino acids. The V end lost 5 bases, the J end lost 10 bases, and 12 bases lay between the germline ends. CDR3 region: CASSGDTESPLHF. The CDR3 region has the DNA TGTGCCAGCAGCGGGGACACAGAATCACCCCTCCACTTT. Based on the CDR3 plus reference TRBV7-8 and TRBJ1-6, the full variable domain is GAGVSQSPRYKVAKRGQDVALRCDPISGHVSLFWYQQALGQGPEFLTYFQNEAQLDKSGLPSDRFFAERPEGSVSTLKIQRTQQEDSAVYLCASSGDTESPLHFGNGTRLTVT.

In this sample, this clone turned up many times. V and J are TRBV6-4 and TRBJ2-2; D possibly corresponds to TRBD1 (6 bases). The CDR3 is made up of 14 amino acids. V was pared by 3 bases and J by 6 bases, with 11 bases between. Per the germline V gene, CDR1 is MRHNA and CDR2 is SNTAGT. The CDR3 region has the DNA TGTGCCAGCAGTGAGAACAGGGAGTCCGGGGAGCTGTTTTTT. Translated: CASSENRESGELFF.

The chain has TRBV4-3 and TRBJ1-1, with 8 bases lining up with TRBD1. Germline CDR1 LGHNA, CDR2 YSLEER. The CDR3 extends over 14 amino acids. V was pared by 3 bases and J by 5 bases, with 5 bases of the junction left unmatched. This CDR3 reads CASSHETGVTEAFF. The DNA for the CDR3 is TGCGCCAGCAGCCACGAGACAGGGGTTACTGAAGCTTTCTTT.

The CDR3 DNA is TGTGCCAGCACCCGGGCGGACAGGCTAGACAATGAGCAGTTCTTC. It codes for CASTRADRLDNEQFF. The V and J genes are TRBV28 and TRBJ2-1, with 7 bases fitting TRBD1. The germline CDR1 and CDR2 sequences are MDHEN and SYDVKM. V lost 7 bases, J lost 5 bases, and 11 bases stayed unmatched. The length of the CDR3 is 15 residues.

The V call is TRBV24-1, the J call TRBJ2-1; D perhaps matches TRBD1 (6 bases). The V end was cut by 0 bases, the J end by 7 bases, with 12 bases between. The CDR3 has 15 amino acids. The V gene's germline CDR1 is KGHDR and CDR2 SFDVKD. The CDR3 DNA follows: TGTGCCACCAGTGATTTGGGTTCAGGGGTGAATGAGCAGTTCTTC. This codes for CATSDLGSGVNEQFF.

The chain joins TRBV6-4 to TRBJ2-3; 11 bases fit TRBD2. CDR1 is MRHNA, CDR2 SNTAGT, per germline. J was trimmed by 6 bases and V by 6 bases; bases with no gene match: 8. CDR3 length: 15 amino acids. The CDR3 DNA follows: TGTGCCAGCAGGCCCACTAGCGGGGGTTTTGATACGCAGTATTTT. It is translated as CASRPTSGGFDTQYF.